The T cell receptor beta chain under discussion was sequenced for a study of blood T cell repertoires in COVID-19. About the research overall: Collection of acute and convalescent COVID-19 samples took place in the United States, Italy and Spain. PBMCs, B-cell-depleted T cells, or T cells provided the cDNA or gDNA that made up the material.

The V and J ends lost 5 bases and 3 bases respectively, with 16 bases between them. The CDR3 sequence is 15 residues long. Germline values: CDR1 MNHEY, CDR2 SMNVEV (reference sequence). The data were produced by immunoSEQ multiplex PCR, yet TCRdb's version contains in-frame clones alone and is incomplete. This table has about 300,000 clones, 88% appearing once. Sequences were obtained from peripheral blood. This sequence originates from a woman younger than 45 who had recovered from COVID-19. This chain connects TRBV27 to TRBJ1-1, with unresolved D. The CDR3 DNA reads TGTGCCAGCAGTCCCGACCCGAGGGCAGACACTGAAGCTTTCTTT. Protein: CASSPDPRADTEAFF.